The clone carrying this TCR beta chain was recorded a few times. Its antigen is unidentified. This entry belongs to a study of PD-1 blockade in classical Hodgkin lymphoma. Method: immunoSEQ multiplex PCR; TCRdb's copy keeps in-frame clones and lacks some. The sample lists about 93,000 clones, 81% seen once, with 15% to 20% in the top ten. In every patient, relapse followed autologous stem cell transplantation, while exposure to brentuximab vedotin differed. The best responses consisted of complete response, partial response or progressive disease. Points from the study as a whole: Nothing has yet pinned down what causes the repertoire differences, possibly disease activity or prior therapy. The study found that TCR diversity rose significantly by C4D1 in CD4+ but not CD8+ cells.

V dropped 1 base and J dropped 2 bases, with 10 bases sitting between them. In germline, CDR1 is SGHDT, CDR2 YYEEEE. The CDR3 consists of 15 residues. This material consisted of peripheral blood mononuclear cells (PBMCs), taken before the second cycle of nivolumab. This chain connects TRBV5-6 to TRBJ1-5, with TRBD1 as a possible D gene (6 bases). This TCR derives from a human donor with classical Hodgkin lymphoma. The CDR3 sequence: CASSLRGGGNQPQHF. CDR3 coding DNA: TGTGCCAGCAGCTTGAGGGGGGGCGGCAATCAGCCCCAGCATTTT.